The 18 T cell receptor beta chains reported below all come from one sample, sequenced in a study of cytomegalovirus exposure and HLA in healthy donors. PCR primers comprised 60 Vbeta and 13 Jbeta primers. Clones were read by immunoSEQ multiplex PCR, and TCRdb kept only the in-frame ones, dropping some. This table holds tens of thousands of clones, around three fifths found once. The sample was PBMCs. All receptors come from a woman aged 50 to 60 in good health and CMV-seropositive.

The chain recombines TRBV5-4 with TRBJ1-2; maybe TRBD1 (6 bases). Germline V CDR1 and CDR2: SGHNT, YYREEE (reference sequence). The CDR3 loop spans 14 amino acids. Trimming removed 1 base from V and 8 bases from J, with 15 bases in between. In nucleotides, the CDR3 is TGTGCCAGCAGCTTGATTGGGGGGGCGATCGGCTACACCTTC. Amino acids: CASSLIGGAIGYTF.

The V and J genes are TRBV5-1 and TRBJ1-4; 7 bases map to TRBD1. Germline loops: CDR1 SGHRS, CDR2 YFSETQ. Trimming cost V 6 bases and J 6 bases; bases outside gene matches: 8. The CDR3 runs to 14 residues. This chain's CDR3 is CASKRQGGDEKLFF. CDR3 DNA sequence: TGCGCCAGCAAACGACAGGGAGGCGATGAAAAACTGTTTTTT. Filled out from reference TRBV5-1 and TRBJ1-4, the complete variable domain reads KAGVTQTPRYLIKTRGQQVTLSCSPISGHRSVSWYQQTPGQGLQFLFEYFSETQRNKGNFPGRFSGRQFSNSRSEMNVSTLELGDSALYLCASKRQGGDEKLFFGSGTQLSVL.

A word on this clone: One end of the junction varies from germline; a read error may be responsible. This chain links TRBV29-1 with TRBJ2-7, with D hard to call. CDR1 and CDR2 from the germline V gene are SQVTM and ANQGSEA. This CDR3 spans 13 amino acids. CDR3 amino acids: CSVEKAGSYGQYF. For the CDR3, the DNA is TGCAGCGTTGAAAAGGCAGGCTCCTACGGGCAGTACTTC.

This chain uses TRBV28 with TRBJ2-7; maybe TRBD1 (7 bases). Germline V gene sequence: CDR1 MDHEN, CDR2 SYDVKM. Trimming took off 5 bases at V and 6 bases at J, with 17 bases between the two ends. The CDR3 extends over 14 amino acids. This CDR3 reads CASSLGGQGGEQYF. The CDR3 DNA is TGTGCCAGCAGTCTAGGGGGCCAGGGAGGCGAGCAGTACTTC.

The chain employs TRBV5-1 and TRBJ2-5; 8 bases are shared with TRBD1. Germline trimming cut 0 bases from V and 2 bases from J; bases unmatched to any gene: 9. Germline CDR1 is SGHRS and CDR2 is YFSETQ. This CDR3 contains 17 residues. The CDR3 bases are TGCGCCAGCAGCTTGGGTTTTGGACAGGGACCTCAAGAGACCCAGTACTTC. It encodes CASSLGFGQGPQETQYF.

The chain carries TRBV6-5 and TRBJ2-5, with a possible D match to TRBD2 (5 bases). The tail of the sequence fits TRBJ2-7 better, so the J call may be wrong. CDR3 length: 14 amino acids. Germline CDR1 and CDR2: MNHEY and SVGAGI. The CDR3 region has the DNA TGTGCCAGCAGTTACGCCACAGCGGCCGACGAGCAGTACTTC. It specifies CASSYATAADEQYF.

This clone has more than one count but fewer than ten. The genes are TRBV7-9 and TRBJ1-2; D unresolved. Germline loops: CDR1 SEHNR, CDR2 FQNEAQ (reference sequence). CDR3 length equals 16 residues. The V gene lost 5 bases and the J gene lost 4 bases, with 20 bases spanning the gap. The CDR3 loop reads CASSPPHPQTPYGYTF. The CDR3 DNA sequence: TGTGCCAGCAGCCCCCCCCACCCACAGACACCCTATGGCTACACCTTC.

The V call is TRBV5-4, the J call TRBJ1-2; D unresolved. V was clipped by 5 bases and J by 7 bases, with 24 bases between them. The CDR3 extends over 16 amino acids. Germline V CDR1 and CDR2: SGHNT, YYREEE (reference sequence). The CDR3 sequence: CASSLSHRRRLSGYTF. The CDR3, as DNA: TGTGCCAGCAGTCTCTCCCACCGGAGACGCCTAAGTGGCTACACCTTC.

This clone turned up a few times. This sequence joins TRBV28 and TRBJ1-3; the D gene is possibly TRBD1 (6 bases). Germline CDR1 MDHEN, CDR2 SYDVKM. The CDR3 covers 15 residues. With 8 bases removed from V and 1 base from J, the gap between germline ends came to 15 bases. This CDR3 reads CASLRGIGSGNTIYF. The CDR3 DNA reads TGTGCCAGCCTCAGGGGCATAGGGTCTGGAAACACCATATATTTT.

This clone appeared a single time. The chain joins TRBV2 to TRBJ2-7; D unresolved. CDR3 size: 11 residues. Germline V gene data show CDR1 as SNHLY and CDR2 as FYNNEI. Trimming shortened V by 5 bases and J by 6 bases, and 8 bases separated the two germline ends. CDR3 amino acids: CASSHSGEQYF. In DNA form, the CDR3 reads TGTGCCAGCAGTCATTCAGGCGAGCAGTACTTC.

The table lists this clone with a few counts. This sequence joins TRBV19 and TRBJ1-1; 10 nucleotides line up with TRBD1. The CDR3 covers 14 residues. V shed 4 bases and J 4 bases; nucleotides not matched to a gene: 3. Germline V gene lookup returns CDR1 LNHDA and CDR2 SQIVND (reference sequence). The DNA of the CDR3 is TGTGCCAGTAGTACGACAGGGGGCGTCACTGAAGCTTTCTTT. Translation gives CASSTTGGVTEAFF.

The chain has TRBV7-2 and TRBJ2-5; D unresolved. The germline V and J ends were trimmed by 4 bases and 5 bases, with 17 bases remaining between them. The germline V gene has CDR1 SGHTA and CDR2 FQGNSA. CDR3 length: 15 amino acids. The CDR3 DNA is TGTGCCAGCAGCTGGTACGGTGAGGAGTTTGAGACCCAGTACTTC. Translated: CASSWYGEEFETQYF. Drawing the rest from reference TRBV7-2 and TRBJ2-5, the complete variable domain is GAGVSQSPSNKVTEKGKDVELRCDPISGHTALYWYRQSLGQGLEFLIYFQGNSAPDKSGLPSDRFSAERTGGSVSTLTIQRTQQEDSAVYLCASSWYGEEFETQYFGPGTRLLVL.

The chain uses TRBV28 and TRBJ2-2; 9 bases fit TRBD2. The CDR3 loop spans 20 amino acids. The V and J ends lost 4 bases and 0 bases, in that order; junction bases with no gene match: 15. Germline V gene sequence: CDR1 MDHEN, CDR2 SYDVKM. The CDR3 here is CASSSDSQHSSGANTGELFF. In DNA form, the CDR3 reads TGTGCCAGCAGTTCCGATTCCCAACATTCTAGCGGGGCGAACACCGGGGAGCTGTTTTTT.

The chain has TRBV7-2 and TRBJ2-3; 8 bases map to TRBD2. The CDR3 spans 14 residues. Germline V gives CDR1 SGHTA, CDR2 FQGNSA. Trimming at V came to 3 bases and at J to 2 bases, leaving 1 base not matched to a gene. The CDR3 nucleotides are TGTGCCAGCAGCTTGCGGGGGGACACAGATACGCAGTATTTT. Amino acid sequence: CASSLRGDTDTQYF. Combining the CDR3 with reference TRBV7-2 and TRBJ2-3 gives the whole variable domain GAGVSQSPSNKVTEKGKDVELRCDPISGHTALYWYRQSLGQGLEFLIYFQGNSAPDKSGLPSDRFSAERTGGSVSTLTIQRTQQEDSAVYLCASSLRGDTDTQYFGPGTRLTVL.

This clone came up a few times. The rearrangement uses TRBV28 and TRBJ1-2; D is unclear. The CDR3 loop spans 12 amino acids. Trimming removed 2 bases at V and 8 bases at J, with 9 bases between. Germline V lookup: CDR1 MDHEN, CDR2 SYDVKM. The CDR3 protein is CASSLGLGGYTF. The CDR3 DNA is TGTGCCAGCAGTTTAGGACTGGGGGGCTACACCTTC.

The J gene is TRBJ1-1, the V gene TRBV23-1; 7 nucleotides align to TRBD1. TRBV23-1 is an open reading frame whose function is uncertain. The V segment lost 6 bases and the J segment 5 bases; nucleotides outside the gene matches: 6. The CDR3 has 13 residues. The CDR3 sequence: CASRPTGSTEAFF. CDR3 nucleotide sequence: TGCGCCAGCAGACCGACAGGGAGTACTGAAGCTTTCTTT.

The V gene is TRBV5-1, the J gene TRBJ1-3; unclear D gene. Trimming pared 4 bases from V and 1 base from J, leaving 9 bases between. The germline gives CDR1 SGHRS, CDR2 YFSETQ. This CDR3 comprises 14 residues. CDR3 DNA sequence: TGCGCCAGCAGCAGCGGGCCGTCTGGAAACACCATATATTTT. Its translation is CASSSGPSGNTIYF.

DNA of the CDR3: TGCGCCAGCAGCTTGTCCCAGAACAATGAGCAGTTCTTC. Its translation is CASSLSQNNEQFF. This chain uses TRBV5-1 with TRBJ2-1; no reliable D call. Germline assignment: CDR1 SGHRS and CDR2 YFSETQ. This CDR3 spans 13 amino acids. V was cut by 1 base and J by 5 bases, with 7 bases left in between.